This TCR beta chain stems from a study of blood T cells in healthy people across ages (dated by TCRdb to the mid-2010s). Regarding the complete study: In model experiments, roughly one uniquely barcoded TCR beta cDNA molecule per two T cells was captured by template switching. The study measured age-related changes in TCR beta repertoire diversity using deep sequencing normalized with unique cDNA molecular identifiers. The donors were split into four age groups: young (average 16 years), middle-aged (roughly 39), aged (roughly 68) and long-lived (roughly 77). Donors of different ages were randomly distributed across sequencing lanes to avoid experimental bias. Using the same blood draw, the study looked at two additional independent replicas of 1 million unique cDNA reads for two donors, one aged 18 to 30 and the other aged 80 or older.

The donors were under 40 Caucasian individuals from Russia, aged roughly 6 to 90 years, who were systemically healthy. Each donor gave about 10 milliliters of peripheral blood, drawn into EDTA-treated Vacutainer tubes. Ficoll-Paque density-gradient centrifugation was used to isolate PBMCs, with at least 6 million per sample. Trizol reagent was used to extract total RNA from the PBMCs, yielding at least 5.5 micrograms per sample. For every donor, an aliquot of PBMCs went through flow cytometry to measure the percentages of naive CD45RAhigh/CD27high T cells. Regarding this clonotype: It has no known antigen specificity. No much larger clonotype is one base removed from it; base qualities were not supplied.

The paper as a whole reports these results and caveats: Because donor CMV infection status was unknown, age-related changes in expanded clonotypes were potentially confounded. Estimates of total diversity based on one million sequenced T cells were regarded as lower bounds and as underestimates. Bulk unsorted PBMC profiling prevented conclusive comparison of naive and antigen-experienced compartments. Compared with the aged group, more naive CD4+ T cells, fewer expanded clones and increased TCR diversity were shown by the long-lived group, suggesting age selection. Observed TCR beta diversity per million T cells fell roughly linearly with age, and a significant reduction was already apparent by age around 40. A strong correlation was found between observed TCR beta diversity and the percentage of naive T cells measured by flow cytometry.

A distance of 12 bases separates the germline ends of V and J, which lose 1 base and 6 bases respectively. Spanning cysteine to phenylalanine, the CDR3 consists of 14 amino acids. This entry keeps only the CDR3 DNA: 42 bases, framed from base 1. The germline V gene gives CDR1 as SGHDN and CDR2 as FVKESK. The library was built by means of 5' RACE. Sequencing was performed on an Illumina HiSeq 2500. A second PCR of about 6 to 11 cycles was run with a J-beta primer mix and a sample-barcoded 5' primer. Each TCR beta cDNA molecule received a unique molecular identifier from a template-switch 5' adaptor carrying 12 random nucleotides. At least 2.5 million CDR3-containing paired-end reads were obtained from each sample. All of the RNA was converted into first-strand cDNA using the Mint cDNA synthesis kit, with a TRBC-specific oligonucleotide serving as the primer. Following uracil-DNA glycosylase treatment, all cDNA underwent a first 18-cycle PCR with the universal primers M1SS and BC2_uni_R. The original pipeline was this. Each sample was normalized by randomly selecting 1 million high-quality reads, each carrying a distinct molecular identifier. Instead of being binned into consensus sequences, reads with shared molecular identifiers were discarded. CDR3 identification, clonotype clustering and error correction used MiTCR with a Q25 quality threshold and the strictest error-elimination algorithm. A nonparametric unseen species model with Euler transformation was used to estimate a lower bound on total TCR beta diversity. TCRdb trimmed public reads at Q25 via fastp, called clones via MiXCR and kept in-frame beta chains. Rows with a matching CDR3 protein are joined into one entry that keeps the most common DNA and genes. The V and J calls follow TCRdb's processing rather than the paper's. Recorded for this sample are over 950,000 distinct CDR3 sequences; less than 45% of them occurred a single time. The top ten clonotypes cover around 14% of the sample.

The chain is encoded by TRBV14 joined to TRBJ1-2; no D segment can be confidently identified. This TCR came from a man aged 18 to 35 in good health. Sequencing used blood. The nucleotide sequence is given as TGTGCCAGCAGCCAAGTAAAGCGAATACATGGCTACACCTTC. Translation gives CASSQVKRIHGYTF. Where the CDR3 stops, the reference TRBV14 and TRBJ1-2 genes take over; the full variable domain is EAGVTQFPSHSVIEKGQTVTLRCDPISGHDNLYWYRRVMGKEIKFLLHFVKESKQDESGMPNNRFLAERTGGTYSTLKVQPAELEDSGVYFCASSQVKRIHGYTFGSGTRLTVV.